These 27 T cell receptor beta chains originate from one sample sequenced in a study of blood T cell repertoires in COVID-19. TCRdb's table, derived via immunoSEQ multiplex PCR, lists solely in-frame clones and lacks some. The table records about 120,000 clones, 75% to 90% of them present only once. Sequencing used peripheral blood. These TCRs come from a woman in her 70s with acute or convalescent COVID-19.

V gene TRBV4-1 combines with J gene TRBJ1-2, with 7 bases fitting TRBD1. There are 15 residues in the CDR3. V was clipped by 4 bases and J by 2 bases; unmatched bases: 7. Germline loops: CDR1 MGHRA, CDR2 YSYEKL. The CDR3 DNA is TGCGCCAGCAGCCGAACAGGGGCTTCAAACTATGGCTACACCTTC. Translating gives CASSRTGASNYGYTF.

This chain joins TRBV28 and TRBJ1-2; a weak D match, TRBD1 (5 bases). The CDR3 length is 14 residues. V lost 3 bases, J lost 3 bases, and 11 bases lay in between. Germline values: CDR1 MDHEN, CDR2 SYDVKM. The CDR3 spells CASSFRALYYGYTF. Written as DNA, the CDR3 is TGTGCCAGCAGTTTCAGGGCTCTCTACTATGGCTACACCTTC.

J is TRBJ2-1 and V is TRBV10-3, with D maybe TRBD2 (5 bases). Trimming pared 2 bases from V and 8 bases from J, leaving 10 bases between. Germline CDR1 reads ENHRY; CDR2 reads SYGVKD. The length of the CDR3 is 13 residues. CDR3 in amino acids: CAISETAGDEQFF. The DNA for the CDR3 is TGTGCCATCAGTGAGACCGCGGGCGATGAGCAGTTCTTC.

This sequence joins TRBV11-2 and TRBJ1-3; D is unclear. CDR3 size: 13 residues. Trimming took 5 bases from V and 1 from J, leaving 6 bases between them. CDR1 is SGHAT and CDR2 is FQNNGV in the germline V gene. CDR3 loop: CASSPVSGNTIYF. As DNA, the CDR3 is TGTGCCAGCAGCCCCGTATCTGGAAACACCATATATTTT.

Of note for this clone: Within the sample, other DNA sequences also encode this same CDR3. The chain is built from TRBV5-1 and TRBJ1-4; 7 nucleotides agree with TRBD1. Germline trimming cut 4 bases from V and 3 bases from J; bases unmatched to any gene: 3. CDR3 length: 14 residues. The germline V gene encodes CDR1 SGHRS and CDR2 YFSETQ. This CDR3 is CASSVGTANEKLFF. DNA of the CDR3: TGCGCCAGCAGCGTGGGGACAGCTAATGAAAAACTGTTTTTT.

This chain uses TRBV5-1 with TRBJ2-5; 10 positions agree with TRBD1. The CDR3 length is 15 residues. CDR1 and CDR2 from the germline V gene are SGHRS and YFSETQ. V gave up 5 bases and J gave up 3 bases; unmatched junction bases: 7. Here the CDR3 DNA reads TGCGCCAGCAGAAACGAGGACAGGGGGGAAGAGACCCAGTACTTC. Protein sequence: CASRNEDRGEETQYF.

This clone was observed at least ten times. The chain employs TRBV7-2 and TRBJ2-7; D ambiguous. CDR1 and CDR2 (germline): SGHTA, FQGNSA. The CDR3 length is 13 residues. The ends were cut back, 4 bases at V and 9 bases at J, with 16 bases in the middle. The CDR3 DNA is TGTGCCAGCAGCTATACGACCTCTGGCGGGCAGTACTTC. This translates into CASSYTTSGGQYF.

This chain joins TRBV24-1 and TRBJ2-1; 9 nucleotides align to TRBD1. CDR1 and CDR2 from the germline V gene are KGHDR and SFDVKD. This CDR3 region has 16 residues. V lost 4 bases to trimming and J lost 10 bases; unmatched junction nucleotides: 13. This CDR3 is CATSEPGQGRFEEQFF. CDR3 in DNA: TGTGCCACCAGTGAGCCGGGACAGGGACGTTTTGAGGAGCAGTTCTTC.

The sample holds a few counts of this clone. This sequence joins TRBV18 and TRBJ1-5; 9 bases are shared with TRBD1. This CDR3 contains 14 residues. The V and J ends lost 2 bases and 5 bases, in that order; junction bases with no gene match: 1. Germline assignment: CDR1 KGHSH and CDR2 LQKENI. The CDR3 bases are TGTGCCAGCTCACCAGGACAGGGGCATCAGCCCCAGCATTTT. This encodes CASSPGQGHQPQHF.

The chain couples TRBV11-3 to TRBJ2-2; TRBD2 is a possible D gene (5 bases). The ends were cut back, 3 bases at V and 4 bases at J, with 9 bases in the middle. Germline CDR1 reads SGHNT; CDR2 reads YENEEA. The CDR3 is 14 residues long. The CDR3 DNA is TGTGCCAGCAGCTTTGGACTTCTCACCGGGGAGCTGTTTTTT. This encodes CASSFGLLTGELFF.

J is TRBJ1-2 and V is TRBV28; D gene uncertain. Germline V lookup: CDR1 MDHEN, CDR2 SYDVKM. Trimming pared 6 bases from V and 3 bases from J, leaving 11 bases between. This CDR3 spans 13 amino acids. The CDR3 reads CASSSEVDYGYTF. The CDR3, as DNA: TGTGCCAGCAGCTCCGAGGTGGACTATGGCTACACCTTC.

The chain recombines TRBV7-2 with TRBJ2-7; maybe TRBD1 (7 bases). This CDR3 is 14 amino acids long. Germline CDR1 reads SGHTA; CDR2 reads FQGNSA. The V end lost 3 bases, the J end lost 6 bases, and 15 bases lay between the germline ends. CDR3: CASSFLQGGSEQYF. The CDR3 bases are TGTGCCAGCAGCTTTTTGCAGGGGGGTAGCGAGCAGTACTTC.

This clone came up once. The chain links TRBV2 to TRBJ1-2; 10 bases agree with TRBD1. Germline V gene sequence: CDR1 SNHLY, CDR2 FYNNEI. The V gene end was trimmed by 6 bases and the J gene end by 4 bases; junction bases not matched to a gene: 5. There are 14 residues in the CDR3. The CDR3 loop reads CASRATGGGYGYTF. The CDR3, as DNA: TGTGCCAGCAGAGCGACAGGGGGCGGCTATGGCTACACCTTC.

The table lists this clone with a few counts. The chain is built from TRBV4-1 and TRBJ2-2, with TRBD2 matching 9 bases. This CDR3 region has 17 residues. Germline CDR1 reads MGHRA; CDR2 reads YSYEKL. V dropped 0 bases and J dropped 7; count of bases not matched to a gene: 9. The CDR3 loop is CASSQDRRGGAGGELFF. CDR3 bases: TGCGCCAGCAGCCAAGATCGTCGCGGGGGGGCTGGCGGGGAGCTGTTTTTT.

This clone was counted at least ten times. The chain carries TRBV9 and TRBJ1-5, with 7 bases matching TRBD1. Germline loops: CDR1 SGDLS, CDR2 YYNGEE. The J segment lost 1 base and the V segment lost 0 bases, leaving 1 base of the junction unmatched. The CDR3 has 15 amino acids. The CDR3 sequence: CASSVAGGSNQPQHF. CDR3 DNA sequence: TGTGCCAGCAGCGTAGCAGGGGGAAGCAATCAGCCCCAGCATTTT.

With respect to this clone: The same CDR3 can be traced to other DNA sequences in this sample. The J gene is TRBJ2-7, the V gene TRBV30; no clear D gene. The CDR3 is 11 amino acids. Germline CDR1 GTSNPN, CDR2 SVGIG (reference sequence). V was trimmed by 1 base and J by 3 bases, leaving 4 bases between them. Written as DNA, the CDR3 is TGTGCCTGGAGTGCCCGCTACGAGCAGTACTTC. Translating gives CAWSARYEQYF.

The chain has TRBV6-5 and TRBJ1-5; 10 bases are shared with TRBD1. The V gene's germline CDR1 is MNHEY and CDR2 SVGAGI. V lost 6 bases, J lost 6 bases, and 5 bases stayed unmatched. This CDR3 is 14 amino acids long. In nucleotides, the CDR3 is TGTGCCAGCAGGTTGACAGGGGGCCTTCAGCCCCAGCATTTT. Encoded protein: CASRLTGGLQPQHF.

The CDR3 nucleotides read TGTGCCAGCAGCTTAGCGCCTACAGGGGCGACCACGACAGATACGCAGTATTTT. Translating gives CASSLAPTGATTTDTQYF. This chain links TRBV7-6 with TRBJ2-3; TRBD1 aligns across 7 bases. V lost 0 bases and J lost 3; bases outside the gene matches: 12. This CDR3 contains 18 residues. CDR1 is SGHVS, CDR2 FNYEAQ, per germline.

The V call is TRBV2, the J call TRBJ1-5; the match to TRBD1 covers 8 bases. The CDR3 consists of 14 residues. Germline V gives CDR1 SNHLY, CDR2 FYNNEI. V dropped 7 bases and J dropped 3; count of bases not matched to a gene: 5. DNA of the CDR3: TGTGCCAGCACCAGGACAGGGATCAATCAGCCCCAGCATTTT. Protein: CASTRTGINQPQHF.

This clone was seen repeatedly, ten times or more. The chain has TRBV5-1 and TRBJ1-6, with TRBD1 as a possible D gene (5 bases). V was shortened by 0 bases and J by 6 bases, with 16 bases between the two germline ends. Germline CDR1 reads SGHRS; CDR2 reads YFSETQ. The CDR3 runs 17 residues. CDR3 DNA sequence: TGCGCCAGCAGCTTGGAATACTCAGGGAAAGCTAATTCACCCCTCCACTTT. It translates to CASSLEYSGKANSPLHF.

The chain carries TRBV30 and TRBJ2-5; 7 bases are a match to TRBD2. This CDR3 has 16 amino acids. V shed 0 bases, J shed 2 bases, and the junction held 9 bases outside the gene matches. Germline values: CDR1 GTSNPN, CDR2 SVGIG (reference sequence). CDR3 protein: CAWSVWLAESQETQYF. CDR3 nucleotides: TGTGCCTGGAGTGTTTGGCTAGCGGAATCACAAGAGACCCAGTACTTC.

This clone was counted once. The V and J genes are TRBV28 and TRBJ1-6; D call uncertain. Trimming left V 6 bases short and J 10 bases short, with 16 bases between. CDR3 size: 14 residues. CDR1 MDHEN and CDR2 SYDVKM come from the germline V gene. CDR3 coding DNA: TGTGCCAGCAGCCTAGTCCAGCGACTCTCACCCCTCCACTTT. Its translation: CASSLVQRLSPLHF.

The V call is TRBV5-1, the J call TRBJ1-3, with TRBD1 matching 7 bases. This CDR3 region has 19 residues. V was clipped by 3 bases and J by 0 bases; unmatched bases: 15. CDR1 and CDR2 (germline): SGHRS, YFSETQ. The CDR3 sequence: CASSSEPPGQIASGNTIYF. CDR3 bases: TGCGCCAGCAGCTCGGAACCCCCGGGACAGATTGCCTCTGGAAACACCATATATTTT.

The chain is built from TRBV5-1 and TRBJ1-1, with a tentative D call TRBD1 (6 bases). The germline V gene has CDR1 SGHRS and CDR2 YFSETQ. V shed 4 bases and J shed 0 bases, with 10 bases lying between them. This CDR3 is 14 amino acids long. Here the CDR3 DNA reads TGCGCCAGCAGCCTACAGGGCGTGAACACTGAAGCTTTCTTT. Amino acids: CASSLQGVNTEAFF.

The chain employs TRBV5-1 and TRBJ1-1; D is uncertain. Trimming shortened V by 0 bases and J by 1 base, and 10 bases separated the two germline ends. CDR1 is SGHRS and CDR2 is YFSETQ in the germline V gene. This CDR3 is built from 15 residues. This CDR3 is CASSLGAGTNTEAFF. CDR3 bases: TGCGCCAGCAGCTTGGGGGCAGGAACGAACACTGAAGCTTTCTTT.

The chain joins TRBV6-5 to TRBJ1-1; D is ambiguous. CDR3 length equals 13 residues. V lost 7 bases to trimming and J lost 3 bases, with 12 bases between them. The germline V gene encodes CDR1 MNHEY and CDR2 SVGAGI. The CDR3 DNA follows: TGTGCCAGCACACGAACAGATTACACTGAAGCTTTCTTT. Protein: CASTRTDYTEAFF.

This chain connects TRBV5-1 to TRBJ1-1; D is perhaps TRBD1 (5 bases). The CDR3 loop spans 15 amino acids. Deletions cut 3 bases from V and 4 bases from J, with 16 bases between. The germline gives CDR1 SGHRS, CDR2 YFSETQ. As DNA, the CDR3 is TGCGCCAGCAGCTCGGGCGGGACGGCCGCCACTGAAGCTTTCTTT. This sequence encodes CASSSGGTAATEAFF. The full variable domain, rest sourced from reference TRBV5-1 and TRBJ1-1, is KAGVTQTPRYLIKTRGQQVTLSCSPISGHRSVSWYQQTPGQGLQFLFEYFSETQRNKGNFPGRFSGRQFSNSRSEMNVSTLELGDSALYLCASSSGGTAATEAFFGQGTRLTVV.